This TCR beta chain was found in a study of T cells after yellow fever vaccination. TCRdb used MiXCR to reprocess the 5' RACE reads, holding one entry per CDR3 protein. Of roughly 300,000 distinct CDR3 sequences in the sample, around 8.1% were seen once. The sequencing here drew on PBMCs, taken more than 35 days after the first yellow fever vaccination. This TCR came from a man aged 18-30 years who received the YFV17D yellow fever vaccine.

This chain's CDR3 is CASRSGTGQETQYF. DNA of the CDR3: TGTGCCAGCAGATCCGGGACGGGCCAAGAGACCCAGTACTTC. V is TRBV2 and J is TRBJ2-5; perhaps D is TRBD1 or TRBD2 (5 bases each). Germline V gene sequence: CDR1 SNHLY, CDR2 FYNNEI. The V and J ends lost 6 bases and 1 base respectively, with 12 bases between them. CDR3 length: 14 residues.